Each of the 8 T cell receptor beta chains below was sequenced from the same sample in a study of human T cells and chemical hapten exposure. A single record per CDR3 protein comes from TCRdb applying MiXCR to the RACE reads. The sample holds just over 95,000 distinct CDR3 sequences, less than 35% seen once. Indicated time point: patch test 3, about 24 weeks after DPC sensitization. Described treatment: therapeutic diphenylcyclopropenone sensitization with weekly scalp DPC. The starting material was whole blood, obtained in connection with sensitization to the hapten diphenylcyclopropenone (DPC). Receptors originate from a man in his forties or fifties with alopecia areata. Some clones in this sample may be carry-over from other donors' samples.

The chain joins TRBV7-9 to TRBJ2-1; no clear D. Per germline, CDR1 SEHNR and CDR2 FQNEAQ (reference sequence). Trimming shortened V by 2 bases and J by 7 bases, and 12 bases separated the two germline ends. This CDR3 is 14 amino acids long. The CDR3 sequence: CASSLQLKANEQFF. Here the CDR3 DNA reads TGTGCCAGCAGCTTACAGTTAAAGGCGAATGAGCAGTTCTTC.

This chain links TRBV7-2 with TRBJ1-1; no firm D call. Germline V lookup: CDR1 SGHTA, CDR2 FQGNSA. The CDR3 runs to 14 residues. Trimming took 7 bases from V and 0 from J, leaving 12 bases between them. The CDR3 is CASTPGNMNTEAFF. Here the CDR3 DNA reads TGTGCCAGCACCCCAGGCAATATGAACACTGAAGCTTTCTTT.

V is TRBV4-1 and J is TRBJ2-1; D tentatively fits TRBD1 or TRBD2 (6 bases each). Germline-derived CDR1 and CDR2 are MGHRA and YSYEKL. The CDR3 totals 14 residues. V lost 4 bases and J lost 5, with 12 bases in between. The CDR3 DNA follows: TGCGCCAGCAGCCGAGGGGGGCGAGACAATGAGCAGTTCTTC. Amino acid sequence: CASSRGGRDNEQFF.

The chain joins TRBV3-1 to TRBJ2-3; 11 bases are shared with TRBD2. This CDR3 comprises 17 residues. With 0 bases clipped from V and 5 bases from J, the junction kept 7 bases outside the gene matches. CDR1 is LGHDT and CDR2 is YNNKEL in the germline V gene (reference sequence). The CDR3 loop reads CASSQDLTSGGEDTQYF. CDR3 coding DNA: TGTGCCAGCAGCCAAGACTTAACTAGCGGGGGTGAAGATACGCAGTATTTT.

This chain joins TRBV2 and TRBJ1-1, with D unclear. Trimming cost V 9 bases and J 4 bases, with 12 bases left between them. This CDR3 has 12 amino acids. Germline assignment: CDR1 SNHLY and CDR2 FYNNEI. The CDR3 sequence: CASSTRGTEAFF. The CDR3, as DNA: TGTGCCAGTTCGACCCGGGGCACTGAAGCTTTCTTT.

This clonotype came up a few times. The rearrangement joins TRBV12-3 or TRBV12-4 to TRBJ1-5; a possible D gene is TRBD1 (6 bases). The CDR3 sequence is 15 residues long. Trimming stripped 6 bases from V and 3 bases from J, with 15 bases between. CDR3 amino acids: CASRLQGLLNQPQHF. DNA for the CDR3: TGTGCCAGCAGGTTACAGGGACTACTCAATCAGCCCCAGCATTTT.

This clonotype occurred a few times. V is TRBV29-1 and J is TRBJ2-1; 9 bases align to TRBD2. CDR1 SQVTM and CDR2 ANQGSEA come from the germline V gene. The CDR3 is made up of 13 amino acids. J gave up 6 bases and V 7 bases, and 7 bases lay outside the gene matches. The chain's CDR3 is CSARGLAINEQFF. The CDR3 nucleotides read TGCAGCGCCCGAGGACTAGCGATCAATGAGCAGTTCTTC.

The chain combines TRBV2 with TRBJ1-3; D is perhaps TRBD1 (6 bases). CDR3 size: 14 residues. V lost 8 bases and J lost 0, with 11 bases in between. Germline V gene lookup returns CDR1 SNHLY and CDR2 FYNNEI. This CDR3 is CASGGTYSGNTIYF. In DNA, the CDR3 is TGTGCCAGCGGAGGGACATACTCTGGAAACACCATATATTTT.